Reported below is one TCR beta chain. A single count supports this clone. Its binding antigen is unknown. No much larger clone exists at a distance of one base, and base qualities are not known. CDR1 and CDR2 are drawn from the germline V gene (reference sequence): MNHEY, SMNVEV. Here V drops 3 bases and J drops 4 bases, and the junction holds 10 bases not matched to any gene. CDR3 length: 17 amino acids, cysteine to phenylalanine. The entry retains the CDR3 DNA only, 51 bases that are in frame from base 1. This sample is part of a study of blood T cell repertoires in COVID-19 (dated by TCRdb to about 2020). Turning to the overall study: Samples covering the acute and convalescent phases of COVID-19 were provided by collaborators in the United States, Italy and Spain. The prospective study material was composed of cDNA or gDNA derived from T cells, B-cell-depleted T cells, or PBMCs. Subjects who had been exposed to COVID-19, were actively infected with it, or had recovered from it provided the deeply sampled blood TCRbeta repertoires that made up the dataset. The repertoires were released in a freely available public database meant as a resource for research on the immune response to SARS-CoV-2. The samples were drawn from two sources: the first 160 participants of the ongoing ImmuneRACE study, and 950 to 1,500 subjects contributed by 6 global collaborators. Nearly every sample came with metadata listing a de-identified subject ID, COVID-19 status, age in years and sex. Where available, HLA class I and class II types were taken from metadata supplied by the sample provider and were not determined by assay-based typing.

The immunoSEQ Assay, a bias-controlled multiplex PCR, was used to amplify TCRbeta CDR3 regions from genomic DNA. For the original study's pipeline: The number of nucleated cells in each sample was estimated from the amplification of reference gene primers within the assay. To quantify the absolute abundance of each unique TCRbeta CDR3 rearrangement, sequence reads were collapsed and filtered. For each sample, productive Simpson clonality was calculated as the square root of Simpson's diversity index over productive rearrangements. Imported from immuneACCESS, the table was reduced by TCRdb to in-frame sequences with V and J called. These copies leave out some clones; in studies compared against another copy, an unresolved V gene accounts for under half, and the cause of the remainder is not known. The DNA gave D and trimming, while V, J and clone size come from that table. The sample records about 53,000 clones, approximately 81% of which are singletons. Around 22% of the sample is held by the ten biggest clonotypes.

At one collaborating source in Seattle, patients were enrolled during active infection and were followed longitudinally through the course of disease. Each collaborating institution followed its own protocols to collect whole blood in K2EDTA tubes. For TCRbeta analysis, collaborator samples were shipped as frozen whole blood, as isolated PBMCs, or as DNA extracted from either sample type. Study-level results and caveats: Clinical and demographic metadata were provided uncurated, with the amount varying by source and participant.

The sample comprised peripheral blood. The chain joins TRBV27 to TRBJ2-1; TRBD1 matches 9 bases in the middle. This clonotype was obtained from an elderly woman with COVID-19, enrolled during active disease. CDR3 reads: CASSLRLGTGLYNEQFF. The nucleotides read TGTGCCAGCAGTTTGCGCCTCGGGACAGGGTTGTACAATGAGCAGTTCTTC.